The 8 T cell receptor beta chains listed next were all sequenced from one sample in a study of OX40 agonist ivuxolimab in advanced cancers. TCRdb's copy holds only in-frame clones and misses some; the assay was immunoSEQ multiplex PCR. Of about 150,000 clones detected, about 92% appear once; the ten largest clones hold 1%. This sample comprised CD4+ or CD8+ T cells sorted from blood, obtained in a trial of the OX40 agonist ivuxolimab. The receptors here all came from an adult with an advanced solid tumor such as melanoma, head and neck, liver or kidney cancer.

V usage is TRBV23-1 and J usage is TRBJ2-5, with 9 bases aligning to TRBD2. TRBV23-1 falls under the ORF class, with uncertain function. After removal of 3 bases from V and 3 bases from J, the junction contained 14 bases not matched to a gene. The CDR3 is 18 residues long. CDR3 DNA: TGCGCCAGCAGTCATGAGGCGGGAGGGAAAGATTTAAAAGAGACCCAGTACTTC. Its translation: CASSHEAGGKDLKETQYF.

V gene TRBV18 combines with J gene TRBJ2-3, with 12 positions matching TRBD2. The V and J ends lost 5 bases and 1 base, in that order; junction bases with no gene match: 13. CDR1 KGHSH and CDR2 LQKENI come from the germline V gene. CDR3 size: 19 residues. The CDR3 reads CASSSLLAGGSRGTDTQYF. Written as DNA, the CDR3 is TGTGCCAGCTCATCCCTACTAGCGGGGGGCTCCCGGGGCACAGATACGCAGTATTTT.

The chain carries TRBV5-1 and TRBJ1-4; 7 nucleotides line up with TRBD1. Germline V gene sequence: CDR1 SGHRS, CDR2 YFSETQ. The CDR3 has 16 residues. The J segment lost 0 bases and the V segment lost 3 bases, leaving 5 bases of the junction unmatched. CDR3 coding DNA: TGCGCCAGCAGCTCGGCAGGGGGTTCAACTAATGAAAAACTGTTTTTT. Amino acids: CASSSAGGSTNEKLFF.

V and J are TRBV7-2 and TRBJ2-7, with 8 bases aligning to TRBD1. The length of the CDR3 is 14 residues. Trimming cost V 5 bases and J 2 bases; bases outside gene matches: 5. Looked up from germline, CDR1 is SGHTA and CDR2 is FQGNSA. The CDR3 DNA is TGTGCCAGCAGCCAAGACAGGGGAACCTACGAGCAGTACTTC. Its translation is CASSQDRGTYEQYF.

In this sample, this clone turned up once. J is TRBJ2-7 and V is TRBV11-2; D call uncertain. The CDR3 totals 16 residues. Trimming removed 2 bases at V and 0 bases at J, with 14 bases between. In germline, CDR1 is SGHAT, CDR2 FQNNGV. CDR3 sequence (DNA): TGTGCCAGCAGCTTACGGCCAGCAGCATCCTCCTACGAGCAGTACTTC. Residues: CASSLRPAASSYEQYF.

CDR3 DNA sequence: TGTGCCACCAGGGAATTGAACACTGAAGCTTTCTTT. Encoded protein: CATRELNTEAFF. The rearrangement uses TRBV6-6 and TRBJ1-1; tentative D call: TRBD1 (5 bases). CDR1 and CDR2 from the germline V gene are MNHNY and SVGAGI (reference sequence). Trimming removed 10 bases at V and 0 bases at J, with 9 bases between. The CDR3 loop spans 12 amino acids.

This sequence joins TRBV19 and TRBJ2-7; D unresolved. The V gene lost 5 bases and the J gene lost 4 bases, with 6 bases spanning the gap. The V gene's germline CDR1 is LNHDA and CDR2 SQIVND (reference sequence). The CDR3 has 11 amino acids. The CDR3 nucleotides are TGTGCCAGTAGTTGGGAATACGAGCAGTACTTC. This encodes CASSWEYEQYF.

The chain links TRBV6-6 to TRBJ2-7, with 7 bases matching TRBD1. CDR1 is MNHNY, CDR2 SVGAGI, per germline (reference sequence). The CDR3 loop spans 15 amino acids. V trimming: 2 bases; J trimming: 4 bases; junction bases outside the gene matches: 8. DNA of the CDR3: TGTGCCAGCAGTTACCCTCCGGGACAGACTTACGAGCAGTACTTC. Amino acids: CASSYPPGQTYEQYF.